These T cell receptor beta chains were read from a single sample in a study of blood T cell repertoires in COVID-19. Assay: immunoSEQ multiplex PCR; the TCRdb copy retains only in-frame clones and omits some. The sample has 240,000 or so clones; roughly 80% are singletons. The material sequenced was peripheral blood. The receptors derive from a woman aged 18-29 years with acute or convalescent COVID-19. The CDR3 runs from the conserved cysteine through the conserved F or W.

V: TRBV30; J: TRBJ2-1; CDR3: CAWSFSGGYNEQFF
V: TRBV9; J: TRBJ1-2; CDR3: CASSPNGEDHGYTF
V: TRBV29-1; J: TRBJ2-2; CDR3: CSVGREMNTGELFF
V: TRBV6-5; J: TRBJ1-1; CDR3: CASPRNTGLDTEAFF
V: TRBV27; J: TRBJ1-1; CDR3: CASSLSSTGGTEAFF
V: TRBV7-2; J: TRBJ2-4; CDR3: CASSSRALASPTKNIQYF
V: TRBV2; J: TRBJ2-1; CDR3: CASSPIGLAAYNEQFF
V: TRBV5-7; J: TRBJ2-3; CDR3: CASSFCGGGDTQYF
V: TRBV6-5; J: TRBJ2-5; CDR3: CASSYSTAGSQETQYF
V: TRBV7-9; J: TRBJ2-1; CDR3: CASSSDRPGGWKNEQFF
V: TRBV5-1; J: TRBJ2-1; CDR3: CASSQAGTPLAEQFF
V: TRBV28; J: TRBJ2-7; CDR3: CAIGQGLWEQYF
V: TRBV10-1; J: TRBJ2-1; CDR3: CASSTDRVNEQFF
V: TRBV6-5; J: TRBJ1-5; CDR3: CASSYGGQPGQPQHF
V: TRBV18; J: TRBJ2-2; CDR3: CASSPQREMAGELFF
V: TRBV4-2; J: TRBJ2-7; CDR3: CASSQDASPAGITYEQYF
V: TRBV4-3; J: TRBJ2-6; CDR3: CASSQAGLGANVLTF
V: TRBV4-1; J: TRBJ2-7; CDR3: CASSQVGLAYEQYF
V: TRBV12-2; J: TRBJ2-7; CDR3: CASRPFRDTSYEQYF
V: TRBV6-5; J: TRBJ2-7; CDR3: CASSYSSEKPGKYF
V: TRBV5-4; J: TRBJ1-1; CDR3: CASSQGGVNTEAFF
V: TRBV4-2; J: TRBJ2-1; CDR3: CASSPPARDRGQFF
V: TRBV7-6; J: TRBJ2-1; CDR3: CASSLMGADYNEQFF
V: TRBV7-2; J: TRBJ1-1; CDR3: CASSSSGGRTEAFF
V: TRBV5-8; J: TRBJ1-1; CDR3: CASSPQTTGWNTEAFF
V: TRBV19; J: TRBJ2-5; CDR3: CASARDRDKTQYF
V: TRBV14; J: TRBJ1-3; CDR3: CASSQPGRAWSGNTIYF
V: TRBV9; J: TRBJ2-5; CDR3: CASSVQGGETQYF
V: TRBV2; J: TRBJ1-1; CDR3: CASSHPGQGNTEAFF
V: TRBV7-3; J: TRBJ1-4; CDR3: CASSVQGARCEEKLFF
V: TRBV4-1; J: TRBJ2-1; CDR3: CASSQDKLAGAWNEQFF
V: TRBV5-4; J: TRBJ2-5; CDR3: CASSLSGVVETQYF
V: TRBV6-5; J: TRBJ1-5; CDR3: CASSELSSNQPQHF
V: TRBV30; J: TRBJ1-6; CDR3: CAWTKGALSYNSPLHF
V: TRBV15; J: TRBJ2-1; CDR3: CATSSPSRGGHEQFF
V: TRBV5-1; J: TRBJ1-2; CDR3: CASMREANYGYTF
V: TRBV7-2; J: TRBJ1-4; CDR3: CASSLNRDGEKLFF
V: TRBV25-1; J: TRBJ2-5; CDR3: CASSTKSRETQYF
V: TRBV9; J: TRBJ2-1; CDR3: CASSPGTSGNNEQFF
V: TRBV3-1/TRBV3-2; J: TRBJ2-1; CDR3: CASSQVIVGGQFF
V: TRBV1; J: TRBJ2-1; CDR3: CTSNNRTSGRWEQFF
V: TRBV5-6; J: TRBJ2-2; CDR3: CASSLLESLGDTGELFF
V: TRBV5-1; J: TRBJ1-2; CDR3: CASSSRGGDTLYGYTF
V: TRBV21-1; J: TRBJ1-5; CDR3: CASSKNTQPQHF